A selection of T cell receptor beta chains follows, all from one sample in a study of T cells in Graves' hyperthyroidism and ophthalmopathy. From the multiplex PCR reads, TCRdb called clonotypes with MiXCR, one entry per CDR3 protein. This table has about 640,000 distinct CDR3 sequences, 20% appearing once. The sample consisted of blood. Every receptor here comes from a young man with Graves' ophthalmopathy. CDR3s include the opening cysteine and the closing phenylalanine or tryptophan. D genes are given only for firm matches. Rows may omit the clone size; those that give it use once, few, many or a size class.

TRBJ2-7 | TRBV20-1 | many | . | CSAIGQGRGEQYF | TGCAGTGCTATCGGGCAGGGGAGAGGTGAGCAGTACTTC
TRBJ1-2 | TRBV3-1 | few | . | CASSLAGTDGYTF | TGTGCCAGCAGCCTTGCGGGCACAGATGGCTACACCTTC
TRBJ2-7 | TRBV28 | . | TRBD2 | CASRPVGSASGRAREQYF | TGTGCCAGCAGACCAGTCGGGTCGGCTAGCGGGAGGGCACGAGAGCAGTACTTC
TRBJ1-1 | TRBV5-1 | . | TRBD1 | CASSPDRDRRHTEAFF | TGCGCCAGCAGCCCGGACAGGGACAGGCGCCACACTGAAGCTTTCTTT
TRBJ2-7 | TRBV11-2 | many | . | CASSLDRESYEQYF | TGTGCCAGCAGCTTAGATAGGGAATCCTACGAGCAGTACTTC
TRBJ2-3 | TRBV12-3/TRBV12-4 | many | TRBD2 | CASSFPGTSGRTDTQYF | TGTGCCAGCAGTTTCCCTGGGACTAGCGGGAGGACAGATACGCAGTATTTT
TRBJ1-5 | TRBV18 | . | TRBD1 | CASSPGTADQPQHF | TGTGCCAGCTCACCAGGGACAGCAGATCAGCCCCAGCATTTT
TRBJ2-7 | TRBV7-9 | . | TRBD2 | CASSSKLAGAGSYEQYF | TGTGCCAGCAGCTCCAAGTTAGCGGGGGCCGGCTCCTACGAGCAGTACTTC
TRBJ1-5 | TRBV18 | . | . | CASSPSTGLGQPQHF | TGTGCCAGCTCACCGTCAACAGGGTTAGGTCAGCCCCAGCATTTT
TRBJ2-1 | TRBV12-3/TRBV12-4 | many | . | CASSLRLRHNEQFF | TGTGCCAGCAGTTTACGGCTGCGGCACAATGAGCAGTTCTTC
TRBJ1-2 | TRBV30 | many | . | CAWRLGFNYGYTF | TGTGCCTGGCGACTCGGGTTTAACTATGGCTACACCTTC
TRBJ1-1 | TRBV6-1 | many | TRBD1 | CASSSATGKGTEAFF | TGTGCCAGCAGTTCCGCGACAGGGAAAGGTACTGAAGCTTTCTTT
TRBJ2-1 | TRBV19 | . | . | CASSIGYTGYNEQFF | TGTGCCAGTAGTATAGGGTACACGGGTTACAATGAGCAGTTCTTC
TRBJ2-6 | TRBV12-3/TRBV12-4 | many | . | CASSPGTQGRAGANVLTF | TGTGCCAGCAGTCCAGGAACACAGGGCAGGGCTGGGGCCAACGTCCTGACTTTC
TRBJ2-7 | TRBV5-1 | many | . | CASSLEAGASYEQYF | TGCGCCAGCAGCTTGGAGGCAGGGGCCTCCTACGAGCAGTACTTC
TRBJ1-3 | TRBV28 | many | . | CASSLLSSGNTIYF | TGTGCCAGCAGTTTACTGAGCTCTGGAAACACCATATATTTT
TRBJ2-5 | TRBV12-3/TRBV12-4 | . | TRBD1 | CASSPGTGIEETQHF | TGTGCCAGCAGTCCCGGGACAGGGATAGAGGAGACCCAGCACTTC
TRBJ2-1 | TRBV12-3/TRBV12-4 | . | TRBD1 | CASSPGQGLFDEQFF | TGTGCCAGCAGTCCAGGACAGGGGCTATTTGATGAGCAGTTCTTC
TRBJ2-2 | TRBV11-2 | many | TRBD1 | CASNVGQYLNTGELFF | TGTGCCAGCAACGTGGGACAGTACCTGAACACCGGGGAGCTGTTTTTT
TRBJ2-2 | TRBV2 | . | TRBD1 | CASSRSTTTGTGDTGELFF | TGTGCCAGCAGCCGAAGTACGACAACCGGGACAGGGGATACCGGGGAGCTGTTTTTT
TRBJ2-1 | TRBV9 | . | TRBD2 | CASSGTSGRQSYNEQFF | TGTGCCAGCAGCGGGACTAGCGGGAGGCAATCCTACAATGAGCAGTTCTTC
TRBJ1-1 | TRBV11-2 | many | . | CASSLNQARNTEAFF | TGTGCCAGCAGCTTAAATCAGGCGAGGAACACTGAAGCTTTCTTT
TRBJ2-4 | TRBV9 | few | TRBD1 | CASSVGGTGGKNIQYF | TGTGCCAGCAGCGTAGGAGGGACAGGGGGGAAAAACATTCAGTACTTC
TRBJ2-1 | TRBV11-3 | few | TRBD2 | CASSLRAGGFNEQFF | TGTGCCAGCAGCTTACGAGCGGGAGGTTTTAATGAGCAGTTCTTC
TRBJ1-4 | TRBV29-1 | few | TRBD1 | CSAVRKDRDEKLFF | TGCAGCGCCGTTCGCAAGGACAGGGATGAAAAACTGTTTTTT
TRBJ1-4 | TRBV13 | few | . | CASSYLGNEKLFF | TGTGCCAGCAGCTACCTAGGGAATGAAAAACTGTTTTTT
TRBJ1-3 | TRBV7-9 | . | . | CASSLLAGSGNTIYF | TGTGCCAGCAGCTTATTAGCAGGATCGGGAAACACCATATATTTT
TRBJ2-7 | TRBV2 | many | TRBD2 | CASSQRTSGPYEQYF | TGTGCCAGCAGCCAACGGACTAGCGGACCCTACGAGCAGTACTTC
TRBJ2-5 | TRBV7-2 | few | . | CASSPTRSETQYF | TGTGCCAGCAGCCCGACCAGGTCAGAGACCCAGTACTTC
TRBJ1-1 | TRBV29-1 | many | . | CSARGLMNTEAFF | TGCAGCGCGCGGGGGCTGATGAACACTGAAGCTTTCTTT
TRBJ1-2 | TRBV7-6 | many | TRBD1 | CASSETGTGDVYGYTF | TGTGCCAGCAGCGAAACCGGGACAGGGGACGTCTATGGCTACACCTTC
TRBJ1-2 | TRBV3-1 | many | . | CASSQDGQADYGYTF | TGTGCCAGCAGCCAAGATGGGCAGGCAGACTATGGCTACACCTTC
TRBJ2-7 | TRBV29-1 | many | . | CSVEDLGSYEQYF | TGCAGCGTTGAAGATTTGGGGTCCTACGAGCAGTACTTC
TRBJ2-1 | TRBV6-1 | . | . | CASSSPAPSYNEQFF | TGTGCCAGCAGCAGCCCTGCACCCTCCTACAATGAGCAGTTCTTC
TRBJ2-4 | TRBV29-1 | few | . | CSVQTRLAKNIQYF | TGCAGCGTACAAACTCGATTAGCCAAAAACATTCAGTACTTC
TRBJ1-5 | TRBV28 | . | . | CASSKPNRDQPQHF | TGTGCCAGCAGTAAACCGAACAGGGATCAGCCCCAGCATTTT
TRBJ1-5 | TRBV6-1 | . | TRBD1 | CASSRTGLSNQPQHF | TGTGCCAGCAGCCGGACAGGTCTTAGCAATCAGCCCCAGCATTTT
TRBJ2-7 | TRBV30 | few | . | CAWSHSQGEQYF | TGTGCCTGGAGTCACAGCCAAGGCGAGCAGTACTTC
TRBJ2-7 | TRBV3-1 | many | TRBD2 | CASSLGLADPTSEQYF | TGTGCCAGCAGCCTGGGACTAGCGGACCCAACGTCCGAGCAGTACTTC
TRBJ2-1 | TRBV3-2 | . | . | CASSQAGAPSYNEQFF | TGTGCCAGCAGCCAAGCAGGGGCCCCCTCCTACAATGAGCAGTTCTTC
TRBJ2-1 | TRBV20-1 | . | TRBD2 | CSARVGTSGRDEQFF | TGCAGTGCTAGAGTCGGGACTAGCGGCAGGGATGAGCAGTTCTTC
TRBJ2-5 | TRBV15 | few | TRBD1 | CATHGGGGQGETQYF | TGTGCCACCCACGGGGGAGGGGGACAGGGTGAGACCCAGTACTTC
TRBJ2-1 | TRBV6-1 | . | TRBD1 | CARPGQPCSYNEQFF | TGTGCCAGGCCGGGACAGCCATGTTCCTACAATGAGCAGTTCTTC
TRBJ1-5 | TRBV6-2/TRBV6-3 | . | TRBD1 | CASSEGTGGGGNQPQHF | TGTGCCAGCAGTGAAGGGACAGGGGGCGGCGGCAATCAGCCCCAGCATTTT
TRBJ2-3 | TRBV3-1 | . | TRBD2 | CASSPWGGRDTDTQYF | TGTGCCAGCAGCCCCTGGGGCGGGAGAGACACAGATACGCAGTATTTT
TRBJ2-1 | TRBV7-6 | . | . | CASSFETSAGEQFF | TGTGCCAGCAGCTTCGAGACTAGTGCGGGTGAGCAGTTCTTC
TRBJ1-1 | TRBV7-9 | . | . | CASSLYEATEAFF | TGTGCCAGCAGCTTATACGAGGCCACTGAAGCTTTCTTT
TRBJ2-7 | TRBV6-1 | . | . | CASGKGVGSYEQYF | TGTGCCAGCGGAAAGGGAGTCGGCTCCTACGAGCAGTACTTC
TRBJ1-2 | TRBV7-9 | many | TRBD1 | CASSLGTGGRDGYTF | TGTGCCAGCAGCTTAGGGACAGGGGGCCGGGATGGCTACACCTTC
TRBJ2-1 | TRBV27 | few | TRBD1 | CASSSAGRGPPYNEQFF | TGTGCCAGCAGTTCCGCCGGCAGGGGGCCTCCCTACAATGAGCAGTTCTTC
TRBJ1-5 | TRBV3-1 | many | . | CASSNRESNYKHF | TGTGCCAGCAGCAACAGGGAGAGTAATTACAAGCATTTT
TRBJ1-4 | TRBV12-3/TRBV12-4 | many | TRBD1 | CASSGTVGTNEKLFF | TGTGCCAGCAGTGGGACAGTGGGGACTAATGAAAAACTGTTTTTT
TRBJ2-7 | TRBV5-6 | . | TRBD2 | CASSGRAYEQYF | TGTGCCAGCAGCGGGAGGGCCTACGAGCAGTACTTC
TRBJ2-2 | TRBV11-2 | many | TRBD2 | CASSLDRVVSGSSGELFF | TGTGCCAGCAGCTTAGATCGGGTTGTTAGCGGGAGTTCTGGGGAGCTGTTTTTT
TRBJ2-7 | TRBV30 | . | TRBD1 | CAWSDGQGYEQYF | TGTGCCTGGAGTGACGGACAGGGTTACGAGCAGTACTTC
TRBJ2-7 | TRBV20-1 | . | . | CSARDRAFCEQYF | TGCAGTGCTAGAGACAGGGCGTTCTGCGAGCAGTACTTC
TRBJ2-3 | TRBV9 | . | TRBD2 | CASSPTSDRTDTQYF | TGTGCCAGCAGCCCAACTAGCGACCGCACAGATACGCAGTATTTT
TRBJ2-3 | TRBV20-1 | . | TRBD1 | CSATLLTGIPDTQYF | TGCAGTGCTACTCTATTGACAGGGATTCCCGATACGCAGTATTTT
TRBJ2-5 | TRBV5-4 | few | TRBD2 | CASSPTRLAGGRETQYF | TGTGCCAGCAGCCCCACAAGACTAGCGGGAGGGAGGGAGACCCAGTACTTC